These 7 T cell receptor beta chains share one sample of origin, sequenced in a study of blood T cell repertoires in COVID-19. Profiled with immunoSEQ multiplex PCR; TCRdb holds only in-frame clones, not every one. The sample includes about 170,000 clones, around 86% of them seen just once. Sequenced: peripheral blood. Receptor source: a woman over 75 in a cohort sampled during active or convalescent COVID-19.

V is TRBV11-2 and J is TRBJ1-3; D possibly corresponds to TRBD1 (5 bases). CDR3 size: 15 residues. Germline V lookup: CDR1 SGHAT, CDR2 FQNNGV. Trimming removed 0 bases at V and 2 bases at J, with 8 bases between. CDR3 sequence (DNA): TGTGCCAGCAGCTTAGACCCAGGGACTGGAAACACCATATATTTT. Its protein product is CASSLDPGTGNTIYF.

V and J are TRBV5-4 and TRBJ2-1; 8 bases are a match to TRBD1. Trimming cost V 5 bases and J 4 bases; bases outside gene matches: 8. Per the germline V gene, CDR1 is SGHNT and CDR2 is YYREEE (reference sequence). The CDR3 loop spans 15 amino acids. CDR3 region: CASSFGTGPYNEQFF. CDR3 DNA sequence: TGTGCCAGCAGTTTCGGGACAGGCCCTTACAATGAGCAGTTCTTC.

The chain is built from TRBV24-1 and TRBJ2-5, with TRBD2 identical over 7 bases. The CDR3 covers 14 residues. The junction had 6 bases not matched to a gene; V was cut back by 5 bases and J by 4 bases. Germline assignment: CDR1 KGHDR and CDR2 SFDVKD. In DNA form, the CDR3 reads TGTGCCACCAGTGCGGCTAGCGGTTTAGAGACCCAGTACTTC. This encodes CATSAASGLETQYF.

The V gene is TRBV5-5, the J gene TRBJ2-7; 10 positions agree with TRBD1. The CDR3 contains 14 residues. The V segment lost 5 bases and the J segment 5 bases; nucleotides outside the gene matches: 7. Germline V CDR1 and CDR2: SGHKS, YYEKEE (reference sequence). The CDR3 sequence: CASRGTGVGHEQYF. Here the CDR3 DNA reads TGTGCCAGCAGAGGGACAGGGGTGGGTCACGAGCAGTACTTC.

The chain recombines TRBV18 with TRBJ2-6, with 8 bases aligning to TRBD1. Germline-derived CDR1 and CDR2 are KGHSH and LQKENI. The CDR3 is 15 amino acids. V trimming: 6 bases; J trimming: 3 bases; junction bases outside the gene matches: 4. The CDR3 loop is CASSQGADGANVLTF. The CDR3 bases are TGTGCCAGCTCCCAGGGGGCAGATGGGGCCAACGTCCTGACTTTC.

The chain recombines TRBV11-2 with TRBJ1-1; D not certain. CDR1 is SGHAT, CDR2 FQNNGV, per germline. With 1 base removed from V and 0 bases from J, the gap between germline ends came to 12 bases. The CDR3 has 16 amino acids. The DNA of the CDR3 is TGTGCCAGCAGCTTAGGTCTGGAGGGCGTGAACACTGAAGCTTTCTTT. Residues: CASSLGLEGVNTEAFF. The whole variable domain, remainder taken from reference TRBV11-2 and TRBJ1-1, is EAGVAQSPRYKIIEKRQSVAFWCNPISGHATLYWYQQILGQGPKLLIQFQNNGVVDDSQLPKDRFSAERLKGVDSTLKIQPAKLEDSAVYLCASSLGLEGVNTEAFFGQGTRLTVV.

The V gene is TRBV5-6, the J gene TRBJ1-6, with 7 bases lining up with TRBD1. Germline CDR1 is SGHDT and CDR2 is YYEEEE. Trimming took 4 bases from V and 0 from J; bases not matched to a gene: 10. The CDR3 is made up of 18 amino acids. As DNA, the CDR3 is TGTGCCAGCAGCACGGGACAGCTGACGAGCTCCTATAATTCACCCCTCCACTTT. As protein: CASSTGQLTSSYNSPLHF.